This passage covers 15 T cell receptor beta chains from one sample sequenced in a study of blood T cell repertoires in COVID-19. The assay was immunoSEQ multiplex PCR, and TCRdb's table has in-frame clones only and misses some. The sample records 300,000 to 400,000 clones, 90% being singletons. Material: PBMCs or T cells enriched from blood (not recorded which). The receptor set was obtained from a woman younger than 45 who had been exposed to COVID-19.

The chain links TRBV5-4 to TRBJ2-7; a weak D match, TRBD2 (6 bases). V was pared by 4 bases and J by 0 bases, with 14 bases between. Germline CDR1 reads SGHNT; CDR2 reads YYREEE (reference sequence). This CDR3 contains 15 residues. This CDR3 is CASSPAGRSSYEQYF. DNA for the CDR3: TGTGCCAGCAGCCCTGCGGGACGGAGCTCCTACGAGCAGTACTTC.

The chain combines TRBV19 with TRBJ1-5; 8 nucleotides align to TRBD1. CDR3 length: 13 amino acids. CDR1 and CDR2 (germline): LNHDA, SQIVND (reference sequence). The V and J ends lost 5 bases and 6 bases, in that order; junction bases with no gene match: 3. CDR3 loop: CASSSGGPQPQHF. The CDR3 DNA sequence: TGTGCCAGTAGTTCAGGGGGCCCTCAGCCCCAGCATTTT. The whole variable domain, filled in from reference TRBV19 and TRBJ1-5, reads DGGITQSPKYLFRKEGQNVTLSCEQNLNHDAMYWYRQDPGQGLRLIYYSQIVNDFQKGDIAEGYSVSREKKESFPLTVTSAQKNPTAFYLCASSSGGPQPQHFGDGTRLSIL.

The rearrangement joins TRBV30 to TRBJ2-3; TRBD2 might be the D (5 bases). V was cut by 2 bases and J by 2 bases, with 11 bases left in between. Germline CDR1 GTSNPN, CDR2 SVGIG (reference sequence). The CDR3 is made up of 14 amino acids. CDR3 region: CAWSPSGVTDTQYF. In DNA form, the CDR3 reads TGTGCCTGGAGTCCCAGCGGAGTCACAGATACGCAGTATTTT.

The chain links TRBV7-2 to TRBJ2-5; 8 nucleotides match TRBD2. Trimming at V came to 6 bases and at J to 2 bases, leaving 11 bases not matched to a gene. The CDR3 spans 16 residues. CDR1 and CDR2 from the germline V gene are SGHTA and FQGNSA. The DNA of the CDR3 is TGTGCCAGCAGAACACGAGGGGCGGGGGGACAAGAGACCCAGTACTTC. Translating gives CASRTRGAGGQETQYF.

This clone came up a few times. This sequence joins TRBV27 and TRBJ2-7, with TRBD2 as a possible D gene (6 bases). V was pared by 3 bases and J by 2 bases, with 20 bases between. Germline assignment: CDR1 MNHEY and CDR2 SMNVEV (reference sequence). The CDR3 has 17 amino acids. The chain's CDR3 is CASSFSLRDWKAYEQYF. DNA for the CDR3: TGTGCCAGCAGTTTTAGCCTCCGGGACTGGAAAGCCTACGAGCAGTACTTC.

The chain uses TRBV20-1 and TRBJ2-7; D may be TRBD2 (5 bases). This CDR3 is 11 amino acids long. V lost 7 bases and J 10 bases, leaving 17 bases between the germline ends. Germline loops: CDR1 DFQATT, CDR2 SNEGSKA (reference sequence). The CDR3 protein is CSGRNNVDQYF. Here the CDR3 DNA reads TGCAGTGGGAGGAATAACGTCGATCAGTACTTC.

The chain links TRBV12-5 to TRBJ1-2, with unresolved D. CDR1 is LGHNT and CDR2 is FRNRAP in the germline V gene. This CDR3 spans 15 amino acids. Trimming removed 2 bases at V and 8 bases at J, with 18 bases between. CDR3: CASGLSPITPGGYTF. Written as DNA, the CDR3 is TGTGCTAGTGGTTTGTCTCCAATTACCCCTGGCGGCTACACCTTC.

The J gene is TRBJ1-5, the V gene TRBV28; TRBD1 might be the D (6 bases). The V and J ends lost 5 bases and 3 bases respectively, with 11 bases between them. The CDR3 covers 14 residues. The V gene's germline CDR1 is MDHEN and CDR2 SYDVKM. The CDR3 region has the DNA TGTGCCAGCAGTCAAGGGGGGGACAATCAGCCCCAGCATTTT. The encoded protein is CASSQGGDNQPQHF.

As regards this clone: Other DNA sequences within the sample encode an identical CDR3. V and J are TRBV5-4 and TRBJ1-4, with 7 nucleotides matching TRBD1. The ends lost 3 bases at V and 5 bases at J; junction bases unmatched: 4. This CDR3 contains 14 residues. From germline, CDR1 is SGHNT and CDR2 YYREEE (reference sequence). This CDR3 is CASSSGQRNEKLFF. The CDR3 DNA is TGTGCCAGCAGCTCGGGACAGCGGAATGAAAAACTGTTTTTT.

V usage is TRBV19 and J usage is TRBJ1-2; TRBD1 is a possible D gene (5 bases). Germline assignment: CDR1 LNHDA and CDR2 SQIVND (reference sequence). There are 18 residues in the CDR3. Trimming pared 0 bases from V and 8 bases from J, leaving 25 bases between. The CDR3 coding sequence is TGTGCCAGTAGTATAGATACCGGGACTCAAGGCCAAACGGGCGGCTACACCTTC. As protein: CASSIDTGTQGQTGGYTF.

The genes are TRBV30 and TRBJ2-7, with D perhaps TRBD2 (5 bases). CDR1 is GTSNPN and CDR2 is SVGIG in the germline V gene (reference sequence). The CDR3 consists of 12 residues. Trimming pared 1 base from V and 4 bases from J, leaving 8 bases between. The CDR3 loop reads CAWSATGYEQYF. CDR3 nucleotides: TGTGCCTGGAGTGCAACGGGGTACGAGCAGTACTTC.

The rearrangement uses TRBV5-1 and TRBJ1-1, with D possibly being TRBD1 (6 bases). V was cut by 0 bases and J by 6 bases, with 12 bases left in between. Germline loops: CDR1 SGHRS, CDR2 YFSETQ. The CDR3 loop spans 14 amino acids. CDR3 in amino acids: CASSLGQGIPEAFF. As DNA, the CDR3 is TGCGCCAGCAGCTTGGGCCAGGGGATTCCTGAAGCTTTCTTT.

Only one count was recorded for this clone. The chain recombines TRBV9 with TRBJ2-7; D remains ambiguous. The CDR3 has 13 amino acids. CDR1 and CDR2 from the germline V gene are SGDLS and YYNGEE. The V gene lost 0 bases and the J gene lost 0 bases, with 4 bases spanning the gap. The CDR3 DNA follows: TGTGCCAGCAGCGTAGCTTCCTCCTACGAGCAGTACTTC. Its protein product is CASSVASSYEQYF. Filled out from reference TRBV9 and TRBJ2-7, the complete variable domain reads DSGVTQTPKHLITATGQRVTLRCSPRSGDLSVYWYQQSLDQGLQFLIQYYNGEERAKGNILERFSAQQFPDLHSELNLSSLELGDSALYFCASSVASSYEQYFGPGTRLTVT.

V usage is TRBV15 and J usage is TRBJ2-3, with TRBD2 identical over 7 bases. The ends lost 3 bases at V and 7 bases at J; junction bases unmatched: 10. The germline V gene has CDR1 LNHNV and CDR2 YYDKDF (reference sequence). The CDR3 spans 15 residues. DNA of the CDR3: TGTGCCACCAGCAGCTCCTTGCGGGGGATCTATACGCAGTATTTT. Its protein product is CATSSSLRGIYTQYF.

The chain links TRBV12-5 to TRBJ1-2, with TRBD1 matching 10 bases. The CDR3 is made up of 18 amino acids. Unmatched junction bases numbered 11, after V lost 0 bases and J lost 4 bases. Germline-derived CDR1 and CDR2 are LGHNT and FRNRAP. The CDR3 spells CASGLVPGTGAPIYGYTF. CDR3 DNA sequence: TGTGCTAGTGGTTTGGTACCAGGGACAGGGGCCCCAATCTATGGCTACACCTTC.